Included here is one TCR beta chain sequence, with context. Preparing the TCRbeta library involved the use of unique molecular identifiers. Each CDR3 protein is one row after TCRdb ran MiXCR on the PCR reads. This sample yields hundreds of thousands of distinct CDR3 sequences, of which around 10% are seen a single time; about a quarter belongs to the top ten. These data originate in a study of T-cell reconstitution after alpha-beta-depleted transplantation in children. CDR1 is PRHDT and CDR2 is FYEKMQ in the germline V gene (reference sequence). Trimming removed 3 bases at V and 3 bases at J, with 9 bases between. This CDR3 comprises 13 residues.

The sample was peripheral blood, taken 180 days after TCRalphabeta/CD19-depleted stem cell transplant. This TCR was sampled from a male patient aged 2 to 9 who had a stem cell transplant for chronic granulomatous disease, so the T cells may come from the graft donor. V gene TRBV13 combines with J gene TRBJ2-7; either TRBD1 or TRBD2 may supply D (5 bases each). In nucleotides, the CDR3 is TGTGCCAGCAGCTTCGGGGCCGTCTACGAGCAGTACTTC. The encoded protein is CASSFGAVYEQYF.